This T cell receptor (beta chain) is from a study of cytomegalovirus exposure and HLA in healthy donors. The overall study: An analysis done earlier identified 90 million to 120 million unique TCR beta sequences from about 180 million T cells.

Vbeta (60) and Jbeta (13) primers were used in the PCR. Assay used: immunoSEQ multiplex PCR; TCRdb lists only in-frame clones, some missing. In the table there are 120,000 to 150,000 clones, roughly 80% of which are singletons. Germline loops: CDR1 SGHNT, CDR2 YYREEE (reference sequence). V lost 4 bases and J 8 bases, leaving 14 bases between the germline ends. The CDR3 is made up of 13 amino acids. The rearrangement uses TRBV5-4 and TRBJ2-3; perhaps TRBD2 as D (5 bases). Sequencing was carried out using PBMCs. This clonotype was obtained from a woman in her thirties in good health and CMV-seronegative. CDR3 loop: CASSPPAGSTQYF. The CDR3 DNA is TGTGCCAGCAGCCCCCCTGCGGGTTCTACGCAGTATTTT. Drawing the rest from reference TRBV5-4 and TRBJ2-3, the complete variable domain is ETGVTQSPTHLIKTRGQQVTLRCSSQSGHNTVSWYQQALGQGPQFIFQYYREEENGRGNFPPRFSGLQFPNYSSELNVNALELDDSALYLCASSPPAGSTQYFGPGTRLTVL.